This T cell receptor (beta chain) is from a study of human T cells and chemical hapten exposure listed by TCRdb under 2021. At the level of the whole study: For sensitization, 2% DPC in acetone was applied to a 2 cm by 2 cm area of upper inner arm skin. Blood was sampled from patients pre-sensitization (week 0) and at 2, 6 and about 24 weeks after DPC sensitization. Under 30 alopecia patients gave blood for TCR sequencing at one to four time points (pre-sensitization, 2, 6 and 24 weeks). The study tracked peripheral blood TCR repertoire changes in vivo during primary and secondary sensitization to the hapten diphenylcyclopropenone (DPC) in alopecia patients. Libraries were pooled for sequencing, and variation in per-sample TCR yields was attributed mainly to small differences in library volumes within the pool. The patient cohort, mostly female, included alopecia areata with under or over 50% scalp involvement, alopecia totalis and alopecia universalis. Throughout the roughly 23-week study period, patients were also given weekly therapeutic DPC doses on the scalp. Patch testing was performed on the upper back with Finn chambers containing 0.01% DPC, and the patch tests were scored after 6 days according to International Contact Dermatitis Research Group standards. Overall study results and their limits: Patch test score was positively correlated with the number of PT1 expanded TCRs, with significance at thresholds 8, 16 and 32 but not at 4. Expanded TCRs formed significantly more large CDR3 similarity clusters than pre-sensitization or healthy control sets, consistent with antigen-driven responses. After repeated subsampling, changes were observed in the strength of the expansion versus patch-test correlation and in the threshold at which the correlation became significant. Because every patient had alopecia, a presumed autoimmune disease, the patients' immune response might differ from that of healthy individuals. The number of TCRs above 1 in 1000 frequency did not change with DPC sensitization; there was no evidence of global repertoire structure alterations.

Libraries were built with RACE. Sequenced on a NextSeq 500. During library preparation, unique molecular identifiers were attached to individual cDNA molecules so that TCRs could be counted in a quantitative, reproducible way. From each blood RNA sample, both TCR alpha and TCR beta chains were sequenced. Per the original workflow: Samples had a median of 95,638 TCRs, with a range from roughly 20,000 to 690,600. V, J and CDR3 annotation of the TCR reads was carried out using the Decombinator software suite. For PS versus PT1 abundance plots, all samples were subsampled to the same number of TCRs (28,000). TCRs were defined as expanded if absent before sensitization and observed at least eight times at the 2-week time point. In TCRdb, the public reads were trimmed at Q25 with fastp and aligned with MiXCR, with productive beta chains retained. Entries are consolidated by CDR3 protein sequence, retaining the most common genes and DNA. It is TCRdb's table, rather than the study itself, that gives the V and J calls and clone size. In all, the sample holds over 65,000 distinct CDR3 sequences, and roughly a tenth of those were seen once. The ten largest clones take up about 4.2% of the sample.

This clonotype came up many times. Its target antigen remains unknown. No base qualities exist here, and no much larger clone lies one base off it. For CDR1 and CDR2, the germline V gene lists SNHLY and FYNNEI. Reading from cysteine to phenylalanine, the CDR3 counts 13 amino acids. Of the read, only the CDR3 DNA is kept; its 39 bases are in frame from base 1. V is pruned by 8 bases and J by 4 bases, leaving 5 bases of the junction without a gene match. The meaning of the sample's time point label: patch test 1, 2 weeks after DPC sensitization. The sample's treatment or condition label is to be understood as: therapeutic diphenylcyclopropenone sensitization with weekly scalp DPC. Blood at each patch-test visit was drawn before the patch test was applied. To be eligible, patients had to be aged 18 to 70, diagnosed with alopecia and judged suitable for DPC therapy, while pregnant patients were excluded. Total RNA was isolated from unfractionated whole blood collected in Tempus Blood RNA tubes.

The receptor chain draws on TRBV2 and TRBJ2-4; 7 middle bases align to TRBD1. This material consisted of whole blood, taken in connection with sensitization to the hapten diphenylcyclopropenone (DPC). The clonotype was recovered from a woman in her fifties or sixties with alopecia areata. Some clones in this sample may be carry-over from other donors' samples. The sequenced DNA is TGTGCCAGCTCGGGACAGACGAAAAACATTCAGTACTTC. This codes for CASSGQTKNIQYF.